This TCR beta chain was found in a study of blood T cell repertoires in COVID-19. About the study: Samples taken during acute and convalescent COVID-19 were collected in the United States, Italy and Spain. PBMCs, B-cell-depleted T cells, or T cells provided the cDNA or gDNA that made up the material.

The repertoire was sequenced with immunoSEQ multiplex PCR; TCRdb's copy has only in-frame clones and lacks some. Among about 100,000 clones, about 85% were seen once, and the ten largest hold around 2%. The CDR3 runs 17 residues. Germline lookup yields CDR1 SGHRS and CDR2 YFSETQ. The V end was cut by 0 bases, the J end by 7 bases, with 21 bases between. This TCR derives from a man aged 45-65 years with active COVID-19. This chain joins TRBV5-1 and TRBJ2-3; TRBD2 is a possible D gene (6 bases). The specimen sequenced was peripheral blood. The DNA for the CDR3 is TGCGCCAGCAGCTTGGGAAAGGGACTTCCTGGGGGGTATACGCAGTATTTT. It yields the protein CASSLGKGLPGGYTQYF.